The 8 T cell receptor beta chains below all came from one sample that was sequenced in a study of PD-1 blockade in mismatch repair-deficient tumors. Assay used: immunoSEQ multiplex PCR; TCRdb lists only in-frame clones, some missing. The sample contains roughly 84,000 clones, 81% of which appear only once. The sample was peripheral blood, taken 12 weeks after starting pembrolizumab. These receptor sequences come from an adult with mismatch repair-deficient cancer.

In this sample, this clone is medium-sized. This chain links TRBV19 with TRBJ1-5, with D perhaps TRBD1 (5 bases). Per germline, CDR1 LNHDA and CDR2 SQIVND (reference sequence). The V end lost 4 bases, the J end lost 5 bases, and 12 bases lay between the germline ends. This CDR3 is built from 14 residues. Here the CDR3 reads CASSSRVSHQPQHF. The CDR3 DNA reads TGTGCCAGTAGTAGCAGGGTTTCGCATCAGCCCCAGCATTTT.

The chain uses TRBV5-1 and TRBJ2-7, with TRBD2 identical over 7 bases. With 4 bases clipped from V and 5 bases from J, the junction kept 12 bases outside the gene matches. This CDR3 contains 15 residues. Germline CDR1 SGHRS, CDR2 YFSETQ. The CDR3 protein is CASSPGAGEEHEQYF. The CDR3 nucleotides read TGCGCCAGCAGCCCGGGTGCGGGAGAAGAGCACGAGCAGTACTTC.

The genes are TRBV7-2 and TRBJ2-6; D is unresolved. Germline CDR1 is SGHTA and CDR2 is FQGNSA. Trimming stripped 6 bases from V and 1 base from J, with 10 bases between. CDR3 length equals 15 residues. Written as DNA, the CDR3 is TGTGCCAGCAGTTTTACTGATTCTGGGGCCAACGTCCTGACTTTC. It encodes CASSFTDSGANVLTF.

The chain carries TRBV27 and TRBJ2-7, with 14 bases lining up with TRBD2. This CDR3 region has 18 residues. Germline V gene lookup returns CDR1 MNHEY and CDR2 SMNVEV (reference sequence). V shed 0 bases, J shed 3 bases, and the junction held 7 bases outside the gene matches. The CDR3 protein is CASSLSGLAGGIIYEQYF. The CDR3 coding sequence is TGTGCCAGCAGTTTATCAGGACTAGCGGGAGGTATTATCTACGAGCAGTACTTC.

The chain uses TRBV30 and TRBJ1-1; 7 bases are a match to TRBD1. The CDR3 is 13 residues long. Trimming at V came to 3 bases and at J to 6 bases, leaving 7 bases not matched to a gene. From germline, CDR1 is GTSNPN and CDR2 SVGIG (reference sequence). The CDR3 loop is CAWSVDGTAEAFF. CDR3 DNA: TGTGCCTGGAGCGTAGACGGGACAGCTGAAGCTTTCTTT.

V and J are TRBV2 and TRBJ2-3; no definite D call. The germline V gene has CDR1 SNHLY and CDR2 FYNNEI. Trimming pared 6 bases from V and 0 bases from J, leaving 13 bases between. The CDR3 contains 15 residues. CDR3 sequence reads: CASRSDGISTDTQYF. DNA of the CDR3: TGTGCCAGCAGGTCTGACGGAATTAGCACAGATACGCAGTATTTT. Variable domain in full (rest from reference TRBV2 and TRBJ2-3): EPEVTQTPSHQVTQMGQEVILRCVPISNHLYFYWYRQILGQKVEFLVSFYNNEISEKSEIFDDQFSVERPDGSNFTLKIRSTKLEDSAMYFCASRSDGISTDTQYFGPGTRLTVL.

The genes are TRBV7-2 and TRBJ2-7; D uncertain. The germline gives CDR1 SGHTA, CDR2 FQGNSA. CDR3 length: 15 amino acids. V dropped 5 bases and J dropped 2 bases, with 16 bases sitting between them. CDR3 region: CASSIESAKTYEQYF. The CDR3 nucleotides are TGTGCCAGCAGCATCGAGTCAGCGAAGACCTACGAGCAGTACTTC. Supplemented by reference TRBV7-2 and TRBJ2-7, the full variable domain reads GAGVSQSPSNKVTEKGKDVELRCDPISGHTALYWYRQSLGQGLEFLIYFQGNSAPDKSGLPSDRFSAERTGGSVSTLTIQRTQQEDSAVYLCASSIESAKTYEQYFGPGTRLTVT.

The V gene is TRBV29-1, the J gene TRBJ1-1; no clear D gene. Germline CDR1 SQVTM, CDR2 ANQGSEA. V was clipped by 4 bases and J by 5 bases, with 11 bases between them. This CDR3 has 12 amino acids. CDR3 sequence (DNA): TGCAGCGTTGCCGGGGTGGGGACTGAAGCTTTCTTT. Its translation is CSVAGVGTEAFF.